The present T cell receptor beta chain was sequenced within a study of shared clonotypes between healthy human individuals. The repertoire was sequenced with immunoSEQ multiplex PCR; TCRdb's copy has only in-frame clones and lacks some. This table has under 1,100,000 clones, more than 75% appearing once. Germline loops: CDR1 SGHNT, CDR2 YYREEE (reference sequence). The trim removed 0 bases at V and 5 bases at J, leaving 7 bases unmatched. This CDR3 comprises 16 residues. The receptor was isolated from a man younger than 30 in good health. Some clones in this sample may be carry-over from other donors' samples. This chain links TRBV5-4 with TRBJ2-3; 9 bases line up with TRBD2. The sequenced material came from memory CD4+ T cells from PBMCs. Noted subset: CD45RA-negative fraction. In DNA, the CDR3 is TGTGCCAGCAGCTTGGGGGGGGCTAGCGGGAAAGATACGCAGTATTTT. Translated: CASSLGGASGKDTQYF.